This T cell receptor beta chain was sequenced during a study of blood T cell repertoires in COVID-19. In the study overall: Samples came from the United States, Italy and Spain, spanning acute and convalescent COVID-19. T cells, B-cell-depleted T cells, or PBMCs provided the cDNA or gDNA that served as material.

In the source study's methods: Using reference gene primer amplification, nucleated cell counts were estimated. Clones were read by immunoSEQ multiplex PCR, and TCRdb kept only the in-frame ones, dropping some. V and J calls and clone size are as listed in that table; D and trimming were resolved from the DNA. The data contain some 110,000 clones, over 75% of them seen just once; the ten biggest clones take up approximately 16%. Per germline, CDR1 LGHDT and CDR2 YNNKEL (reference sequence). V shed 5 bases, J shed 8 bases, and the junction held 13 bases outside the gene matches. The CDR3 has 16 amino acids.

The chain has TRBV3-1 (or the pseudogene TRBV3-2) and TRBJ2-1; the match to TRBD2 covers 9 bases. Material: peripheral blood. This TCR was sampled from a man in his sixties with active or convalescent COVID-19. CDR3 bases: TGTGCCAGCAGCTCCCGGGCGGGAGGGGGTTATGATGAGCAGTTCTTC. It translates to CASSSRAGGGYDEQFF.